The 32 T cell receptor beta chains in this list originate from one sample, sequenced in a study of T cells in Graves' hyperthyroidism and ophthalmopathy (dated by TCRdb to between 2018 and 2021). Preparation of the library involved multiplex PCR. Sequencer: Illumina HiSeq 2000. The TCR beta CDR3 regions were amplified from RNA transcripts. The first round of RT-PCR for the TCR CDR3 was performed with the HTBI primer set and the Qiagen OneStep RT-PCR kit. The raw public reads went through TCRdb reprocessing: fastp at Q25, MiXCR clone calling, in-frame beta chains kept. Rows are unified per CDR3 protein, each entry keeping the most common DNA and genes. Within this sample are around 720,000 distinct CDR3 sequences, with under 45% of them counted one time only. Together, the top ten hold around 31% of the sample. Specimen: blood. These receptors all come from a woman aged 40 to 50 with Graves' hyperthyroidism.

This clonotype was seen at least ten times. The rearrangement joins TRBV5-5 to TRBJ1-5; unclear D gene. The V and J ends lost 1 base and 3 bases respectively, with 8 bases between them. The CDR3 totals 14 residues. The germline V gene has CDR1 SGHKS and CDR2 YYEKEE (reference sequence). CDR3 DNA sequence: TGTGCCAGCAGCTTGACCTGGGTCAATCAGCCCCAGCATTTT. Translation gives CASSLTWVNQPQHF. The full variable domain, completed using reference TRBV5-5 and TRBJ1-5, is DAGVTQSPTHLIKTRGQQVTLRCSPISGHKSVSWYQQVLGQGPQFIFQYYEKEERGRGNFPDRFSARQFPNYSSELNVNALLLGDSALYLCASSLTWVNQPQHFGDGTRLSIL.

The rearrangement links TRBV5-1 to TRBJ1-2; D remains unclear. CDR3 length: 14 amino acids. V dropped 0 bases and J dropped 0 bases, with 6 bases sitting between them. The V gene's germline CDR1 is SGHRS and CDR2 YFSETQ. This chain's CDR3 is CASSLVGANYGYTF. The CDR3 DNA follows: TGCGCCAGCAGCTTGGTCGGGGCTAACTATGGCTACACCTTC.

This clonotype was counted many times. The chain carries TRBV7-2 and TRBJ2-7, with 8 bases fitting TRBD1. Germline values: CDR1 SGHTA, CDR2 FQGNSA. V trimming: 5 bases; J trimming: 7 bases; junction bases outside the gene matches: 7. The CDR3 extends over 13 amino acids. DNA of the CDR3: TGTGCCAGCAGCAGACAACAGGGGGAAGAGCAGTACTTC. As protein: CASSRQQGEEQYF.

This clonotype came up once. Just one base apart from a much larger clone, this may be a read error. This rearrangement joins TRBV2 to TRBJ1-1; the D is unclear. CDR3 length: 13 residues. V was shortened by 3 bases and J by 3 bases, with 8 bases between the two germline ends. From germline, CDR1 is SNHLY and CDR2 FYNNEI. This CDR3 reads CASSDRWHTEAFF. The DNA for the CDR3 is TGTGCCAGCAGTGACAGGTGGCACACTGAAGCTTTCTTT.

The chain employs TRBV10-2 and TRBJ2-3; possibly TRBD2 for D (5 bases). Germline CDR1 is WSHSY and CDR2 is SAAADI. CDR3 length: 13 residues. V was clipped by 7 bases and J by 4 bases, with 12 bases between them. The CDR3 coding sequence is TGCGCCAGCATGGACGGGGTCGCAGATACGCAGTATTTT. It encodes CASMDGVADTQYF.

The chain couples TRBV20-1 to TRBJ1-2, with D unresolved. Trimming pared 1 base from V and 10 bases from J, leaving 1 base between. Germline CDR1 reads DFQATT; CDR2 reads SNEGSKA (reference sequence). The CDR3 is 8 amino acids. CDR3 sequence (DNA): TGCAGTGCTAGAGCCTACACCTTC. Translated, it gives CSARAYTF.

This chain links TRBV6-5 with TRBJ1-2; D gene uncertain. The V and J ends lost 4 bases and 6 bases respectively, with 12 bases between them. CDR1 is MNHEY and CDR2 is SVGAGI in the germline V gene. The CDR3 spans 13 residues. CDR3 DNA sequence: TGTGCCAGCAGTTCGATAGCTTTGGATGGCTACACCTTC. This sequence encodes CASSSIALDGYTF.

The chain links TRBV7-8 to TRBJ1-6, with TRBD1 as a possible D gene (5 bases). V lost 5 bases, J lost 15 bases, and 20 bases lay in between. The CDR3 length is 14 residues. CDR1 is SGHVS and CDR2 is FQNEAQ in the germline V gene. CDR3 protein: CASSHPGRGGSLHF. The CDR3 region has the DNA TGTGCCAGCAGCCACCCGGGGCGGGGGGGTAGCCTCCACTTT. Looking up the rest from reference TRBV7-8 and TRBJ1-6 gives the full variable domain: GAGVSQSPRYKVAKRGQDVALRCDPISGHVSLFWYQQALGQGPEFLTYFQNEAQLDKSGLPSDRFFAERPEGSVSTLKIQRTQQEDSAVYLCASSHPGRGGSLHFGNGTRLTVT.

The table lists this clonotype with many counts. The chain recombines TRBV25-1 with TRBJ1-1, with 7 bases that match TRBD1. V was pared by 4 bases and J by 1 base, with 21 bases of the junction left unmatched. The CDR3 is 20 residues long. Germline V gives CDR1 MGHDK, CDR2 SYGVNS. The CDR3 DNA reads TGTGCCAGCAGTGCGGGCGGTCTAAGACAGGGCCGCCTATGGAACACTGAAGCTTTCTTT. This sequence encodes CASSAGGLRQGRLWNTEAFF.

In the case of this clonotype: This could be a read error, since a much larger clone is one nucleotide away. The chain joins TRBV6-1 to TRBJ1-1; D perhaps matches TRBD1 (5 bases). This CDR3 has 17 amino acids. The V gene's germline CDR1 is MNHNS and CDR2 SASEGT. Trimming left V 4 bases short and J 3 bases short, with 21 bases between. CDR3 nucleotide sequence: TGTGCCAGCAGTGTAGCGGGGACGGGAGGGTTGGACACTGAAGCTTTCTTT. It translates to CASSVAGTGGLDTEAFF.

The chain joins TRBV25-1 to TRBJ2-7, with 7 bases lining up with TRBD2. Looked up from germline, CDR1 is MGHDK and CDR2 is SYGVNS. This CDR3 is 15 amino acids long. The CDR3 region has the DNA TGTGCTGCGGCGGGGGTTAGCGGACCTTCTGCCGAGCAGTACTTC. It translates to CAAAGVSGPSAEQYF.

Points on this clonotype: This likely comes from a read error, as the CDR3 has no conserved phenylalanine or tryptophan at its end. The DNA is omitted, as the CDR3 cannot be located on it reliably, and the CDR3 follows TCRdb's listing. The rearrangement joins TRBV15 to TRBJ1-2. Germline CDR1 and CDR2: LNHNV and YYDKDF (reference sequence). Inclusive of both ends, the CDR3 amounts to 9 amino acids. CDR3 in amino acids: CATSNGLAG.

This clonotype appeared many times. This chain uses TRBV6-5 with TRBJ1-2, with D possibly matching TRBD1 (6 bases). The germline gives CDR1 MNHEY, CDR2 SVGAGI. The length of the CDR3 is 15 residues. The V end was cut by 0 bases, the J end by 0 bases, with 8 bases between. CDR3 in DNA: TGTGCCAGCAGTTACTCGAGGGGGACTAACTATGGCTACACCTTC. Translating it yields CASSYSRGTNYGYTF.

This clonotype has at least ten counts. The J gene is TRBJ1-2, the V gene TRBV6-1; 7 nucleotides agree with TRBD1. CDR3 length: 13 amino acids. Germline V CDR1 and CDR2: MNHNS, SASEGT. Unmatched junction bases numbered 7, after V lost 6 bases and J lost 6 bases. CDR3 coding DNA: TGTGCCAGCAGAGGACAGGAGATCCATGGCTACACCTTC. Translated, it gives CASRGQEIHGYTF.

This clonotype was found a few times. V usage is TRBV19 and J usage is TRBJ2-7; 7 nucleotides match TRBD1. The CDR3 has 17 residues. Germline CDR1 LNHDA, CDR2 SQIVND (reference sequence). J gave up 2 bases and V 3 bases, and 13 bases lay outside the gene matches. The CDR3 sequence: CASSILLGQATTYEQYF. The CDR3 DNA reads TGTGCCAGTAGTATTCTGCTCGGACAGGCGACCACCTACGAGCAGTACTTC.

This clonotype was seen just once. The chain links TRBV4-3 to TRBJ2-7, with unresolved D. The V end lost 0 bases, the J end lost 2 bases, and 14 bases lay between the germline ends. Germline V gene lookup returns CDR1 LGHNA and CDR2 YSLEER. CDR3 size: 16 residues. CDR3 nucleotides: TGCGCCAGCAGCCAAGATCAGGTATCTTCCCCCTACGAGCAGTACTTC. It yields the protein CASSQDQVSSPYEQYF.

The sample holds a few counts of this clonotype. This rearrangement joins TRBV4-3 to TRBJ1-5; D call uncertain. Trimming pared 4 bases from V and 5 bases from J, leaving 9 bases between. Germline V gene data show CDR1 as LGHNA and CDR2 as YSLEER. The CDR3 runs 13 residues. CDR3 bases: TGCGCCAGCAGCCGACAATTAGATCAGCCCCAGCATTTT. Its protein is CASSRQLDQPQHF.

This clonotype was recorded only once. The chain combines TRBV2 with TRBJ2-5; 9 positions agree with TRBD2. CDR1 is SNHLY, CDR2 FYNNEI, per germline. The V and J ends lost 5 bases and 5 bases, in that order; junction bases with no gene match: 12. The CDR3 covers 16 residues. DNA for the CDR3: TGTGCCAGCAGTTTATTCGCCAGCGGGAGGTCGGAGACCCAGTACTTC. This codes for CASSLFASGRSETQYF.

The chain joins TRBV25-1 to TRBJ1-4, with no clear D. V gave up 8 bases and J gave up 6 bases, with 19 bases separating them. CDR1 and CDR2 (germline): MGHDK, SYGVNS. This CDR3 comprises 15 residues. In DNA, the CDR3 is TGTGCCAGCTCACCCCGACATCTCTCCTATGAAAAACTGTTTTTT. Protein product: CASSPRHLSYEKLFF.

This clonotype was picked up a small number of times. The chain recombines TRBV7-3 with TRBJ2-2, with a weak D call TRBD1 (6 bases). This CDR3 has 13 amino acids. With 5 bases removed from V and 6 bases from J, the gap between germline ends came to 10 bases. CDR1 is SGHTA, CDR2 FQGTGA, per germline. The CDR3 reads CASSPQGSGELFF. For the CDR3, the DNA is TGTGCCAGCAGCCCACAGGGTTCCGGGGAGCTGTTTTTT.

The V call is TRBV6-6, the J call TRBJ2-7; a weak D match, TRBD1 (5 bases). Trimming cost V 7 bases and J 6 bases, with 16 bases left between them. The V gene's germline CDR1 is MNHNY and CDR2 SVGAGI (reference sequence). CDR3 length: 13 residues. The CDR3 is CASKNSGSPEQYF. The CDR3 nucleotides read TGTGCCAGCAAAAACTCAGGGTCACCCGAGCAGTACTTC.

CDR3 residues: CARDPAGLNTEAFF. In DNA, the CDR3 is TGTGCTAGAGATCCCGCAGGGTTGAACACTGAAGCTTTCTTT. V usage is TRBV25-1 and J usage is TRBJ1-1; TRBD1 might be the D (5 bases). The CDR3 is 14 amino acids. Germline loops: CDR1 MGHDK, CDR2 SYGVNS.

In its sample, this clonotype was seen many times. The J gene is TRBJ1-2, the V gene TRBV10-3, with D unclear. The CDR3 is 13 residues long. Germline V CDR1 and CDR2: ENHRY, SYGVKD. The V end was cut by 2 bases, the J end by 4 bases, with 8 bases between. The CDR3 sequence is CAISENSFYGYTF. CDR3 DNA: TGTGCCATCAGTGAGAATAGCTTCTATGGCTACACCTTC.

CDR3 DNA sequence: TGTGCCATCAGTGAGTCTGAGGACTATGGCTACACCTTC. Translation gives CAISESEDYGYTF. The chain recombines TRBV10-3 with TRBJ1-2; D gene ambiguous. CDR1 and CDR2 (germline): ENHRY, SYGVKD. V was shortened by 0 bases and J by 3 bases, with 5 bases between the two germline ends. CDR3 size: 13 residues.

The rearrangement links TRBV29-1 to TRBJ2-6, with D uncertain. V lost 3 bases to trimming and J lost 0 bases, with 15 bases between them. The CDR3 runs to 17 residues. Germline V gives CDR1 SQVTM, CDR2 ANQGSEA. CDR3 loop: CSVDHRPLSSGANVLTF. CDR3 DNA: TGCAGCGTTGATCACCGGCCCTTAAGCTCTGGGGCCAACGTCCTGACTTTC. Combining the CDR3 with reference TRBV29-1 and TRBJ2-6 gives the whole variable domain SAVISQKPSRDICQRGTSLTIQCQVDSQVTMMFWYRQQPGQSLTLIATANQGSEATYESGFVIDKFPISRPNLTFSTLTVSNMSPEDSSIYLCSVDHRPLSSGANVLTFGAGSRLTVL.

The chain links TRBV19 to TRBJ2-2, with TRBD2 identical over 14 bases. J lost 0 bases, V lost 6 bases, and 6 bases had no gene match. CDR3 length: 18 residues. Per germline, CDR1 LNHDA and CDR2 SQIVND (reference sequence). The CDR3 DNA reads TGTGCCAGTAGACGGGGACTAGCGGGAGAGACGAACACCGGGGAGCTGTTTTTT. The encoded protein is CASRRGLAGETNTGELFF.

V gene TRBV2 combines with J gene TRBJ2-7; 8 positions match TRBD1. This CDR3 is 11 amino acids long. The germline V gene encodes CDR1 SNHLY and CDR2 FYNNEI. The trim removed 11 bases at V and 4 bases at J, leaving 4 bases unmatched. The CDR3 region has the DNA TGTGCCGGACAGGGACGGTACGAGCAGTACTTC. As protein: CAGQGRYEQYF.

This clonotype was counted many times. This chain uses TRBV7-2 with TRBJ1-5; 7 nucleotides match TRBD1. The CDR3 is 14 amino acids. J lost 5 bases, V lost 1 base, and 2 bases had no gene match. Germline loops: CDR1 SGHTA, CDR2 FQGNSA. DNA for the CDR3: TGTGCCAGCAGCTTAGAGGGGACAGATCAGCCCCAGCATTTT. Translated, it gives CASSLEGTDQPQHF.

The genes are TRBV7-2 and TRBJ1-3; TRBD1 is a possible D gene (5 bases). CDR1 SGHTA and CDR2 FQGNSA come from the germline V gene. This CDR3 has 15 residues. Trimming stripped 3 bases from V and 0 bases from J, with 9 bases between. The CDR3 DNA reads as TGTGCCAGCAGCTTGGGGGTCTTCTCTGGAAACACCATATATTTT. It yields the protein CASSLGVFSGNTIYF.

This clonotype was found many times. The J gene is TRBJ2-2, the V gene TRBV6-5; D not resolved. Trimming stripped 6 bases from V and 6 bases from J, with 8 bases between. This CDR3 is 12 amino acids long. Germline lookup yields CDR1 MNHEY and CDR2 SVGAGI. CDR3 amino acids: CASRRVAGELFF. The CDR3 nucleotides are TGTGCCAGCAGGCGTGTGGCCGGGGAGCTGTTTTTT.

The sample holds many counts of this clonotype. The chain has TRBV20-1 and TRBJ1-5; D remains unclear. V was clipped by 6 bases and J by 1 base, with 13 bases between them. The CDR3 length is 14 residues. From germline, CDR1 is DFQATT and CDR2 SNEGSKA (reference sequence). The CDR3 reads CSAKDLESNQPQHF. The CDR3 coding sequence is TGCAGTGCCAAAGACCTTGAAAGCAATCAGCCCCAGCATTTT.

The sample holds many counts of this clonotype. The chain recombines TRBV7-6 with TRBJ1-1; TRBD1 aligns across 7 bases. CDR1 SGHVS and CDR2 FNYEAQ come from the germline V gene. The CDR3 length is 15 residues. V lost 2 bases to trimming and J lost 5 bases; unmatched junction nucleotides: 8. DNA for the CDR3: TGTGCCAGCAGCTTAATGGGGCAGGGGGGGACTGAAGCTTTCTTT. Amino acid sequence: CASSLMGQGGTEAFF.